The entry below gives a single TCR beta chain sequence along with its context. Its antigen is not known. Treatment specified: oral pan-JAK inhibitor, 5-10 mg twice daily. Alopecia areata patients provided lesional scalp punch biopsies and peripheral blood, both collected for the study. Researchers picked out CD4+ and CD8+ T cells from PBMCs by sorting. The sample belongs to a study of CD8+ T cells in alopecia areata. Study context: Treatment with tofacitinib (6 to 18 months) was followed by 6 months off drug.

Per the germline V gene, CDR1 is SEHNR and CDR2 is FQNEAQ (reference sequence). CDR3 length: 13 residues. V lost 5 bases, J lost 8 bases, and 12 bases lay in between. RNA, once extracted, was reverse transcribed into cDNA for use as the sequencing template. Generated by immunoSEQ multiplex PCR, the TCRdb table keeps only in-frame clones and is missing some. The sample has 110,000 to 150,000 clones, roughly 50% seen once. Overall study findings and caveats: Treatment with tofacitinib significantly lowered scalp clonality and reduced expanded CD8+ clones among the top 100.

This rearrangement joins TRBV7-9 to TRBJ1-4; a weak D match, TRBD1 (5 bases). The receptor comes from a human donor with alopecia areata. Sequences were derived from CD8+ T cells sorted from blood, sampled at week 4, from a patient treated with tofacitinib. CDR3 amino acids: CASSPGTLEKLFF. The CDR3 DNA is TGTGCCAGCAGCCCCGGGACCCTGGAAAAACTGTTTTTT. Using reference TRBV7-9 and TRBJ1-4 for the parts outside the CDR3, the full variable domain is DTGVSQNPRHKITKRGQNVTFRCDPISEHNRLYWYRQTLGQGPEFLTYFQNEAQLEKSRLLSDRFSAERPKGSFSTLEIQRTEQGDSAMYLCASSPGTLEKLFFGSGTQLSVL.